This T cell receptor (beta chain) was captured by sequencing in a study of blood T cell repertoires in COVID-19. Participants, roughly 18 to 90 years old, spanned 25 or so US areas. Membership in each cohort depended on participant-reported clinical history. The protocol was immunoSEQ multiplex PCR, while the TCRdb copy is restricted to in-frame clones and leaves out a portion. The sample yields a few hundred thousand clones, around 87% seen once. CDR1 and CDR2 from the germline V gene are SGHAT and FQNNGV. This CDR3 has 15 residues. Trimming at V came to 2 bases and at J to 4 bases, leaving 7 bases not matched to a gene.

The TCR sequence derives from a woman aged 45 to 65 who had recovered from COVID-19. Sequencing was carried out using PBMCs or T cells enriched from blood (not recorded which). The chain employs TRBV11-2 and TRBJ2-7; 8 positions match TRBD2. CDR3 bases: TGTGCCAGCAGCTTAAGCACTAGCGGAGTTTACGAGCAGTACTTC. This codes for CASSLSTSGVYEQYF. Full variable domain (outside the CDR3, taken from reference TRBV11-2 and TRBJ2-7): EAGVAQSPRYKIIEKRQSVAFWCNPISGHATLYWYQQILGQGPKLLIQFQNNGVVDDSQLPKDRFSAERLKGVDSTLKIQPAKLEDSAVYLCASSLSTSGVYEQYFGPGTRLTVT.